This entry lists 21 T cell receptor beta chains sequenced from one sample in a study of shared clonotypes between healthy human individuals. Libraries were prepared by immunoSEQ multiplex PCR; TCRdb keeps only in-frame clonotypes and omits some of them. The table includes some 1.5 million clones, 98% detected once. Sequencing was performed on naive CD4+ T cells sorted from blood. Subset of the sample: CD45RA+ positively selected. Every receptor here comes from a man aged 25 to 40 in good health.

The V and J genes are TRBV6-1 and TRBJ2-3; no firm D call. This CDR3 is 15 amino acids long. Germline V lookup: CDR1 MNHNS, CDR2 SASEGT. The V end lost 2 bases, the J end lost 0 bases, and 9 bases lay between the germline ends. Written as DNA, the CDR3 is TGTGCCAGCAGTGAATTGGGCCGAAGCACAGATACGCAGTATTTT. Residues: CASSELGRSTDTQYF.

The chain recombines TRBV7-9 with TRBJ1-5; D gene uncertain. The germline V gene has CDR1 SEHNR and CDR2 FQNEAQ (reference sequence). This CDR3 is built from 16 residues. V was trimmed by 5 bases and J by 0 bases, leaving 14 bases between them. CDR3 amino acids: CASSPRAGVSNQPQHF. CDR3 nucleotides: TGTGCCAGCAGCCCAAGGGCAGGAGTTAGCAATCAGCCCCAGCATTTT. Complete variable domain (other parts from reference TRBV7-9 and TRBJ1-5): DTGVSQNPRHKITKRGQNVTFRCDPISEHNRLYWYRQTLGQGPEFLTYFQNEAQLEKSRLLSDRFSAERPKGSFSTLEIQRTEQGDSAMYLCASSPRAGVSNQPQHFGDGTRLSIL.

This chain connects TRBV5-1 to TRBJ2-6; D gene ambiguous. The CDR3 is made up of 14 amino acids. Trimming shortened V by 7 bases and J by 1 base, and 9 bases separated the two germline ends. Germline CDR1 reads SGHRS; CDR2 reads YFSETQ. CDR3 protein: CASGENSGANVLTF. CDR3 bases: TGCGCCAGCGGAGAAAATTCTGGGGCCAACGTCCTGACTTTC. The whole variable domain, filled in from reference TRBV5-1 and TRBJ2-6, reads KAGVTQTPRYLIKTRGQQVTLSCSPISGHRSVSWYQQTPGQGLQFLFEYFSETQRNKGNFPGRFSGRQFSNSRSEMNVSTLELGDSALYLCASGENSGANVLTFGAGSRLTVL.

The genes are TRBV18 and TRBJ2-5; 10 nucleotides match TRBD2. CDR1 is KGHSH and CDR2 is LQKENI in the germline V gene. The CDR3 length is 16 residues. Losses at the gene ends were 0 bases for V and 5 bases for J; bases not matched to a gene: 6. The chain's CDR3 is CASSPPVSGRMETQYF. The CDR3 nucleotides read TGTGCCAGCTCACCACCGGTTAGCGGGAGGATGGAGACCCAGTACTTC.

The chain employs TRBV6-6 and TRBJ2-7, with D perhaps assigned TRBD1 or TRBD2 (6 bases each). V gave up 5 bases and J gave up 1 base, with 15 bases separating them. The V gene's germline CDR1 is MNHNY and CDR2 SVGAGI (reference sequence). This CDR3 is built from 15 residues. CDR3 sequence reads: CASSNGGQRSYEQYF. The CDR3 DNA reads as TGTGCCAGCAGTAACGGGGGACAAAGGTCCTACGAGCAGTACTTC.

The chain is built from TRBV9 and TRBJ2-7, with unresolved D. The V end lost 4 bases, the J end lost 6 bases, and 23 bases lay between the germline ends. Germline-derived CDR1 and CDR2 are SGDLS and YYNGEE. There are 16 residues in the CDR3. The CDR3, as DNA: TGTGCCAGCAGCTCCACTGAGCTCGGCTCGGGTTCCGAGCAGTACTTC. It codes for CASSSTELGSGSEQYF.

Of note for this clone: Other DNA sequences in the same sample also yield this CDR3. The V call is TRBV9, the J call TRBJ2-5; 10 bases are shared with TRBD2. This CDR3 spans 15 amino acids. With 3 bases clipped from V and 2 bases from J, the junction kept 4 bases outside the gene matches. Germline CDR1 is SGDLS and CDR2 is YYNGEE. This chain's CDR3 is CASSAGLAAQETQYF. CDR3 DNA: TGTGCCAGCAGCGCTGGACTAGCGGCACAAGAGACCCAGTACTTC.

The chain couples TRBV5-1 to TRBJ2-1; D remains unclear. Trimming cost V 1 base and J 8 bases, with 13 bases left between them. Germline V gene lookup returns CDR1 SGHRS and CDR2 YFSETQ. The length of the CDR3 is 14 residues. CDR3 nucleotide sequence: TGCGCCAGCAGCTTGTATCAGCCGCCGGATGAGCAGTTCTTC. Translated, it gives CASSLYQPPDEQFF.

The chain has TRBV2 and TRBJ2-1, with 7 bases lining up with TRBD2. Germline CDR1 and CDR2: SNHLY and FYNNEI. The CDR3 has 15 residues. The J segment lost 2 bases and the V segment lost 4 bases, leaving 5 bases of the junction unmatched. CDR3 nucleotide sequence: TGTGCCAGCAGTGCCTTGAGCGGGGCCTACAATGAGCAGTTCTTC. This encodes CASSALSGAYNEQFF.

V gene TRBV4-3 combines with J gene TRBJ2-1; no firm D call. The CDR3 runs to 14 residues. Germline CDR1 reads LGHNA; CDR2 reads YSLEER. Deletions cut 1 base from V and 5 bases from J, with 9 bases between. In DNA, the CDR3 is TGCGCCAGCAGCCAAGTGGCGGCAGACAATGAGCAGTTCTTC. Translated, it gives CASSQVAADNEQFF.

This chain uses TRBV21-1 with TRBJ2-3; TRBD2, the table's D call, lacks a check against the DNA. TRBV21-1 is described as a pseudogene. The CDR3 extends over 12 amino acids. CDR3 amino acids: CGRDTSTDTQYF. DNA for the CDR3: TGTGGTCGGGATACGAGCACAGATACGCAGTATTTT.

J is TRBJ2-5 and V is TRBV28, with TRBD2 matching over 7 bases. The CDR3 is 14 amino acids. After removal of 8 bases from V and 1 base from J, the junction contained 7 bases not matched to a gene. Germline V gene lookup returns CDR1 MDHEN and CDR2 SYDVKM. The chain's CDR3 is CASSPAGRQETQYF. The CDR3 nucleotides read TGTGCCAGCTCACCAGCGGGACGCCAAGAGACCCAGTACTTC. The full variable domain, in which reference TRBV28 and TRBJ2-5 provide the parts outside the CDR3, is DVKVTQSSRYLVKRTGEKVFLECVQDMDHENMFWYRQDPGLGLRLIYFSYDVKMKEKGDIPEGYSVSREKKERFSLILESASTNQTSMYLCASSPAGRQETQYFGPGTRLLVL.

The rearrangement uses TRBV5-1 and TRBJ2-1; D gene unclear. Trimming cost V 3 bases and J 9 bases, with 10 bases left between them. Per the germline V gene, CDR1 is SGHRS and CDR2 is YFSETQ. The CDR3 contains 12 residues. Here the CDR3 reads CASSSTFGEQFF. The CDR3 DNA reads TGCGCCAGCAGCTCCACGTTTGGTGAGCAGTTCTTC.

This clone is a singleton in its sample. The V call is TRBV6-6, the J call TRBJ2-2, with unresolved D. The CDR3 spans 15 residues. Deletions cut 9 bases from V and 4 bases from J, with 18 bases between. Germline V lookup: CDR1 MNHNY, CDR2 SVGAGI (reference sequence). CDR3 residues: CASGSDGEVTGELFF. CDR3 sequence (DNA): TGTGCCAGTGGATCGGACGGAGAGGTCACCGGGGAGCTGTTTTTT.

The chain employs TRBV5-1 and TRBJ2-7; possible D gene TRBD2, 5 bases. V lost 2 bases, J lost 1 base, and 13 bases lay in between. Germline assignment: CDR1 SGHRS and CDR2 YFSETQ. The CDR3 is made up of 15 amino acids. CDR3 DNA: TGCGCCAGCAGCTTCCAGCGGTCGAAATCCTACGAGCAGTACTTC. Translation: CASSFQRSKSYEQYF.

The CDR3 reads CASSLRVAAYEQYF. CDR3 sequence (DNA): TGTGCCAGCAGTTTACGGGTTGCGGCCTACGAGCAGTACTTC. The chain is built from TRBV27 and TRBJ2-7; D gene ambiguous. Trimming took 2 bases from V and 2 from J, leaving 10 bases between them. The CDR3 is made up of 14 amino acids. CDR1 MNHEY and CDR2 SMNVEV come from the germline V gene (reference sequence).

This clone was seen once. The gene calls are TRBV11-3 and TRBJ2-3, with D unresolved. Per germline, CDR1 SGHNT and CDR2 YENEEA. Deletions cut 0 bases from V and 6 bases from J, with 7 bases between. The CDR3 is 13 amino acids. CDR3 loop: CASSLDSRDTQYF. CDR3 coding DNA: TGTGCCAGCAGCTTAGACTCTCGGGATACGCAGTATTTT.

The chain links TRBV7-3 to TRBJ2-1; TRBD1 matches at 10 bases. With 2 bases clipped from V and 1 base from J, the junction kept 2 bases outside the gene matches. Germline-derived CDR1 and CDR2 are SGHTA and FQGTGA. This CDR3 is 16 amino acids long. CDR3 DNA: TGTGCCAGCAGCTTACAGGACAGGGGGTCCTACAATGAGCAGTTCTTC. Its translation is CASSLQDRGSYNEQFF.

V gene TRBV9 combines with J gene TRBJ1-1, with 7 bases lining up with TRBD1. The CDR3 is 14 amino acids. CDR1 is SGDLS, CDR2 YYNGEE, per germline. V trimming: 6 bases; J trimming: 4 bases; junction bases outside the gene matches: 9. The CDR3 loop is CASTPSTGSTEAFF. CDR3 nucleotide sequence: TGTGCCAGCACCCCCTCGACAGGGTCCACTGAAGCTTTCTTT.

A word on this clone: The identical CDR3 is also encoded by other nucleotide sequences in the sample. The J gene is TRBJ1-1, the V gene TRBV5-1; TRBD1 aligns across 9 bases. The CDR3 contains 15 residues. J gave up 1 base and V 2 bases, and 3 bases lay outside the gene matches. Germline CDR1 SGHRS, CDR2 YFSETQ. The CDR3 is CASSFRGQGNTEAFF. The CDR3 nucleotides are TGCGCCAGCAGCTTTCGGGGACAGGGGAACACTGAAGCTTTCTTT. Together with reference TRBV5-1 and TRBJ1-1, the CDR3 gives the full variable domain: KAGVTQTPRYLIKTRGQQVTLSCSPISGHRSVSWYQQTPGQGLQFLFEYFSETQRNKGNFPGRFSGRQFSNSRSEMNVSTLELGDSALYLCASSFRGQGNTEAFFGQGTRLTVV.

The V call is TRBV19, the J call TRBJ2-7, with 9 positions matching TRBD2. From germline, CDR1 is LNHDA and CDR2 SQIVND (reference sequence). The CDR3 consists of 14 residues. V shed 6 bases, J shed 5 bases, and the junction held 8 bases outside the gene matches. The CDR3 spells CASRHTGTSNEQYF. CDR3 nucleotide sequence: TGTGCCAGTAGGCACACCGGGACTAGCAACGAGCAGTACTTC.